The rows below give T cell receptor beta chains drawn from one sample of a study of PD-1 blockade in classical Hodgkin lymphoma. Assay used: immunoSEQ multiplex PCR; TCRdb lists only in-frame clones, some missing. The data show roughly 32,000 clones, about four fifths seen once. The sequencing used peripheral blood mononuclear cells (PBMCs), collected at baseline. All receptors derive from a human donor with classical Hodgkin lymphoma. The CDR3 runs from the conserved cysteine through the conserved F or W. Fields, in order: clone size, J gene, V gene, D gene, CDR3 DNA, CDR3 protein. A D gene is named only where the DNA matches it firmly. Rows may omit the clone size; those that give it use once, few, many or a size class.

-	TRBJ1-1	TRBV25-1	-	TGTGCCAGCAGTGGACAGGCGGGCACTGAAGCTTTCTTT	CASSGQAGTEAFF
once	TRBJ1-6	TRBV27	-	TGTGCCAGCAGTCCCGGACAGCGCCCCGGATCACCCCTCCACTTT	CASSPGQRPGSPLHF
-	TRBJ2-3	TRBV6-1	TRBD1	TGTGCCAGCCATAGGACAGGGGTTTTGGCAGATACGCAGTATTTT	CASHRTGVLADTQYF
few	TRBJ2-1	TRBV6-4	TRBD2	TGTGCCAGCAGTGAGATGGGGGGGTGGTACAATGAGCAGTTCTTC	CASSEMGGWYNEQFF
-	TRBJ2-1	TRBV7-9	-	TGTGCCAGCAGCTCAACTACAGGTTCCAATCCCAATGAGCAGTTCTTC	CASSSTTGSNPNEQFF
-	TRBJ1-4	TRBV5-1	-	TGCGCCAGCAGCACCCTAGGGGAGACTAATGAAAAACTGTTTTTT	CASSTLGETNEKLFF
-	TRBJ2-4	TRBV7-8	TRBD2	TGTGCCAGCAGCTTAGTGGGGGGGAACATTCAGTACTTC	CASSLVGGNIQYF
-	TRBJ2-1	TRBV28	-	TGTGCCAGCAGTTCCACAGGGTTCCCCTACAATGAGCAGTTCTTC	CASSSTGFPYNEQFF
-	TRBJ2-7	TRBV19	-	TGTGCCAGTAGTGAGGGAACCTACGAGCAGTACTTC	CASSEGTYEQYF
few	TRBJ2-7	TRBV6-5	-	TGTGCCAGCAGTTACTCCGAGCGTCTCGAGCAGTACTTC	CASSYSERLEQYF
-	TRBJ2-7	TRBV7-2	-	TGTGCCAGCAGTTGGGCCCGGGCGGTGCAGTACTTC	CASSWARAVQYF
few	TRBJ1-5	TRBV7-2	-	TGTGCCAGCAGCCGTGCCGGGGGCGAGTATCAGCCCCAGCATTTT	CASSRAGGEYQPQHF
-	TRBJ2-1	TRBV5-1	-	TGCGCCAGCAGCTTGGCTGGGGACAATTTAAATGAGCAGTTCTTC	CASSLAGDNLNEQFF
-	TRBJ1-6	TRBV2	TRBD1	TGTGCCAGCAGTGGACAGGGTGGAAGTTCACCCCTCCACTTT	CASSGQGGSSPLHF
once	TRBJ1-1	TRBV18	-	TGTGCCAGCTCACCAGGACGGGAGTCCACTGAAGCTTTCTTT	CASSPGRESTEAFF
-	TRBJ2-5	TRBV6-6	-	TGTGCCAGCAGTTACCCGACAGTTCAAGAGACCCAGTACTTC	CASSYPTVQETQYF
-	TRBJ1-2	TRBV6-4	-	TGTGCCAGCAGTGAAGGTGACGACTATGGCTACACCTTC	CASSEGDDYGYTF
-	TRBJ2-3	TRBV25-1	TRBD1	TGTGCCAGCAGTGAAAGAGCCAGGACAGGACGCACAGATACGCAGTATTTT	CASSERARTGRTDTQYF
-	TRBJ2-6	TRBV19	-	TGTGCCAGTAGTATCAGGGGAGACAGCTCTGGGGCCAACGTCCTGACTTTC	CASSIRGDSSGANVLTF
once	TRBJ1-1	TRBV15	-	TGTGCCACCAGCAGAGATCGGGGGATGAACACTGAAGCTTTCTTT	CATSRDRGMNTEAFF
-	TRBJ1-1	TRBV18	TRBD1	TGTGCCAGCTCCCCGGACAGGGCTCGTACTGAAGCTTTCTTT	CASSPDRARTEAFF
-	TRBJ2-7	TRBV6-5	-	TGTGCCAGCAGGCCCCTTCCGGGGCAGTCCTACGAGCAGTACTTC	CASRPLPGQSYEQYF
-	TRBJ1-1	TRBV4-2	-	TGTGCCAGCAGCCAAGACGTAAGTCGGAGAAACACTGAAGCTTTCTTT	CASSQDVSRRNTEAFF
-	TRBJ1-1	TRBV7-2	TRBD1	TGTGCCAGCAGCTTACAAGGGGGCCCCACTGAAGCTTTCTTT	CASSLQGGPTEAFF
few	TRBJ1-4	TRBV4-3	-	TGCGCCAGCAGCCACTTGGCCCGGTCAACTAATGAAAAACTGTTTTTT	CASSHLARSTNEKLFF
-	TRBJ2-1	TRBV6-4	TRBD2	TGTGCCAGCAGTGCTCTGGGGGGGGGAAACTACAATGAGCAGTTCTTC	CASSALGGGNYNEQFF
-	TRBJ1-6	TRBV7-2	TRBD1	TGTGCCAGCAGATATGACCGGGACAGCATCTATAATTCACCCCTCCACTTT	CASRYDRDSIYNSPLHF
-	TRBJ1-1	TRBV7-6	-	TGTGCCAGCAGCCTAGACACAAGGAACACTGAAGCTTTCTTT	CASSLDTRNTEAFF
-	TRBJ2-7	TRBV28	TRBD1	TGTGCCAGCAGTGGGACGACAGGGCTGACCTACGAGCAGTACTTC	CASSGTTGLTYEQYF
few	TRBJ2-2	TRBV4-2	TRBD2	TGTGCCAGCAGCCAAGCATATCGGCGGAGCTTCGGGGAGGGCGGGGAGCTGTTTTTT	CASSQAYRRSFGEGGELFF
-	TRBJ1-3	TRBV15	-	TGTGCCACCAGCAGAGATTGGGGTGCTGGAAACACCATATATTTT	CATSRDWGAGNTIYF
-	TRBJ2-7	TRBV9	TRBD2	TGTGCCAGCAGTGCCGGGACTAGCGGGGGGATGTACGAGCAGTACTTC	CASSAGTSGGMYEQYF
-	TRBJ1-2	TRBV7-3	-	TGTGCCAGCAGCCTAGGGCGGGGTGACGATGGCTACACCTTC	CASSLGRGDDGYTF
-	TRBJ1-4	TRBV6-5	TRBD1	TGTGCCAGCAGTCCTCTGGACAGGGGGGGAAAACTGTTTTTT	CASSPLDRGGKLFF
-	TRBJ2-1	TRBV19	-	TGTGCCAGTACCCAGGACAGTTCCTACAATGAGCAGTTCTTC	CASTQDSSYNEQFF
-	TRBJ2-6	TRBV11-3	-	TGTGCCAGCAGCTTACCCCGGGTCGCCTCTGGGGCCAACGTCCTGACTTTC	CASSLPRVASGANVLTF
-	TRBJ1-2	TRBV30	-	TGTGCCTGGAGTCCCCCCCCGGTGACCTACTATGGCTACACCTTC	CAWSPPPVTYYGYTF
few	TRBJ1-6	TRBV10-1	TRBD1	TGCGCCAGCAGGGTGGACAGGAATTTTTTCTCCTATAATTCACCCCTCCACTTT	CASRVDRNFFSYNSPLHF
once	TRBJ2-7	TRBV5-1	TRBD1	TGCGCCAGCAGTATAGGACAGGGGTACGACGAGCAGTACTTC	CASSIGQGYDEQYF
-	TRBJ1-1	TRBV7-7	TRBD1	TGTGCTAGCAGCTCACAGGGGGCTGTTGAAGCTTTCTTT	CASSSQGAVEAFF
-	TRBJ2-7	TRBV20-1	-	TGCAGTGCTAGGCTGGACTACGAGCAGTACTTC	CSARLDYEQYF
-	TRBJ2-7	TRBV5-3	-	TGTGCCAGAAGCTTGGAACATCCTCCCTACGAGCAGTACTTC	CARSLEHPPYEQYF
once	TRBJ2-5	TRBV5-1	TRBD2	TGCGCCAGCAGCTTAGTTAATAGCGGGGGTCAGGAGACCCAGTACTTC	CASSLVNSGGQETQYF
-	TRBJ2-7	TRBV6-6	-	TGTGCCAGCACCAACGGGCTTTTGAGCTCCTACGAGCAGTACTTC	CASTNGLLSSYEQYF
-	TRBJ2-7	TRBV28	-	TGTGCCAGCAGCTACGGACCGGGTCGAGAGCAGTACTTC	CASSYGPGREQYF
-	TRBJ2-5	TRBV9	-	TGTGCCAGCAGCGTAGCTACAGGTGGGGGGTGGGAGACCCAGTACTTC	CASSVATGGGWETQYF
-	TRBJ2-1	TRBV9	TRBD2	TGTGCCAGCAGCGTGGGACTAGCGGGGGGGCCCCGCTCCTACAATGAGCAGTTCTTC	CASSVGLAGGPRSYNEQFF